This entry is about one T cell receptor (beta chain). No antigen is known for it. This sample was taken from a study of Ad26.COV2.S vaccination and SARS-CoV-2 variants. As for the study in general: Enrollment placed the donor in the COV1001 Ad26.COV2.S trial arm. Regarding the study as a whole: Vaccinees displayed broader spike-specific TCR repertoires than placebo recipients.

V lost 4 bases to trimming and J lost 7 bases, with 14 bases between them. This CDR3 region has 14 residues. Germline CDR1 is MGHDK and CDR2 is SYGVNS. Sample treatment: approximately 18 received Ad26.COV2.S at low or high dose, single or two shots; 5 received placebo; per-sample allocation not given. Day 63 after the first vaccine or placebo injection was the time point for sampling. Participants' vaccine, an Ad26 vector, delivered Wuhan-strain SARS-CoV-2 spike. The data were produced by immunoSEQ multiplex PCR, yet TCRdb's version contains in-frame clones alone and is incomplete. Of about 420,000 clones in the sample, around 87% were seen once.

The chain combines TRBV25-1 with TRBJ2-4, with D hard to call. The clonotype originates from a person aged 18-65 years who received the Ad26.COV2.S COVID-19 vaccine or a placebo. The sequences come from peripheral blood, collected in a trial of Ad26.COV2.S vaccine versus placebo. CDR3 in DNA: TGTGCCAGCAGTGCCGCCCCGGCCGGGAACATTCAGTACTTC. Protein product: CASSAAPAGNIQYF. The variable domain in full, completed from reference TRBV25-1 and TRBJ2-4, reads EADIYQTPRYLVIGTGKKITLECSQTMGHDKMYWYQQDPGMELHLIHYSYGVNSTEKGDLSSESTVSRIRTEHFPLTLESARPSHTSQYLCASSAAPAGNIQYFGAGTRLSVL.